These 28 T cell receptor beta chains came from one sample sequenced in a study of blood T cell repertoires in COVID-19. The table came from immunoSEQ multiplex PCR; TCRdb's copy has only in-frame clones and leaves some out. The table includes about 190,000 clones, more than 60% detected once. Sequencing was carried out using peripheral blood. The receptor source for this set is a middle-aged man who had recovered from COVID-19.

As regards this clone: A junction end diverges from the germline sequence, so it may reflect a read error. The gene calls are TRBV7-6 and TRBJ2-3, with TRBD2 matching 9 bases. This CDR3 has 15 amino acids. Germline V gene sequence: CDR1 SGHVS, CDR2 FNYEAQ. DNA for the CDR3: TGTGCCAGCAGAGGACTAGCGACTAGCACTGATACGCAGTATTTT. It specifies CASRGLATSTDTQYF.

This chain uses TRBV4-2 with TRBJ2-7, with TRBD1 matching over 8 bases. The J segment lost 7 bases and the V segment lost 0 bases, leaving 11 bases of the junction unmatched. Germline values: CDR1 LGHNA, CDR2 YNFKEQ. CDR3 length: 16 amino acids. The CDR3 protein is CASSQDFGRGLGEQYF. CDR3 nucleotides: TGTGCCAGCAGCCAAGATTTCGGCAGGGGGCTCGGGGAGCAGTACTTC.

The chain recombines TRBV11-1 with TRBJ2-1, with 13 bases aligning to TRBD2. Trimming cost V 5 bases and J 6 bases; bases outside gene matches: 4. Germline V lookup: CDR1 SGHAT, CDR2 FQDESV (reference sequence). The CDR3 sequence is 15 residues long. The CDR3 DNA reads as TGTGCCAGCAGCATAACTAGCGGGAGGGCCAATGAGCAGTTCTTC. Its protein product is CASSITSGRANEQFF.

This clone was counted a single time. This chain uses TRBV27 with TRBJ2-1; tentatively, D is TRBD1 (6 bases). Looked up from germline, CDR1 is MNHEY and CDR2 is SMNVEV (reference sequence). The CDR3 contains 19 residues. Between the trimmed V and J ends, which lost 2 bases and 5 bases, there was a span of 25 bases. The CDR3 DNA reads as TGTGCCAGCAGTTTAGAGGGTTTTTGGGCACAGGGAGACAACAATGAGCAGTTCTTC. This codes for CASSLEGFWAQGDNNEQFF.

Regarding this clone: Other nucleotide sequences in the sample specify the same CDR3. The chain is built from TRBV5-4 and TRBJ2-5; 9 bases align to TRBD2. This CDR3 has 15 amino acids. After removal of 0 bases from V and 1 base from J, the junction contained 1 base not matched to a gene. The germline V gene encodes CDR1 SGHNT and CDR2 YYREEE (reference sequence). Here the CDR3 reads CASSLGLAAQETQYF. The CDR3 DNA reads TGTGCCAGCAGCTTGGGACTAGCGGCCCAAGAGACCCAGTACTTC. The whole variable domain, filled in from reference TRBV5-4 and TRBJ2-5, reads ETGVTQSPTHLIKTRGQQVTLRCSSQSGHNTVSWYQQALGQGPQFIFQYYREEENGRGNFPPRFSGLQFPNYSSELNVNALELDDSALYLCASSLGLAAQETQYFGPGTRLLVL.

The J gene is TRBJ1-5, the V gene TRBV7-6; perhaps TRBD1 as D (6 bases). Trimming pared 5 bases from V and 3 bases from J, leaving 8 bases between. CDR1 is SGHVS, CDR2 FNYEAQ, per germline. The CDR3 spans 13 residues. DNA of the CDR3: TGTGCCAGCAGCCGACAGGTCAATCAGCCCCAGCATTTT. Translation: CASSRQVNQPQHF.

The chain links TRBV11-1 to TRBJ1-2, with 7 bases fitting TRBD1. Per the germline V gene, CDR1 is SGHAT and CDR2 is FQDESV (reference sequence). The junction had 9 bases not matched to a gene; V was cut back by 3 bases and J by 8 bases. There are 14 residues in the CDR3. DNA of the CDR3: TGTGCCAGCAGCTTTCATGACAGGGCGGGCGGCTACACCTTC. Protein product: CASSFHDRAGGYTF. The full variable domain, with the rest looked up from reference TRBV11-1 and TRBJ1-2, is EAEVAQSPRYKITEKSQAVAFWCDPISGHATLYWYRQILGQGPELLVQFQDESVVDDSQLPKDRFSAERLKGVDSTLKIQPAELGDSAMYLCASSFHDRAGGYTFGSGTRLTVV.

The CDR3 spells CASSLRSSYNSPLHF. The CDR3 nucleotides are TGTGCCAGCAGCTTGCGCAGCTCCTATAATTCACCCCTCCACTTT. The chain links TRBV5-4 to TRBJ1-6, with unresolved D. Deletions cut 1 base from V and 0 bases from J, with 5 bases between. This CDR3 contains 15 residues. Germline-derived CDR1 and CDR2 are SGHNT and YYREEE (reference sequence).

The chain links TRBV18 to TRBJ2-3, with 8 nucleotides matching TRBD2. The CDR3 is made up of 17 amino acids. Losses at the gene ends were 3 bases for V and 4 bases for J; bases not matched to a gene: 12. The germline CDR1 and CDR2 sequences are KGHSH and LQKENI. The CDR3 bases are TGTGCCAGCTCACCCACGCCTAGCGGGCACCCATCAGATACGCAGTATTTT. Translating gives CASSPTPSGHPSDTQYF.

The chain joins TRBV27 to TRBJ1-4; weak D call: TRBD1 (6 bases). V lost 5 bases and J 8 bases, leaving 21 bases between the germline ends. There are 16 residues in the CDR3. CDR1 is MNHEY, CDR2 SMNVEV, per germline (reference sequence). In nucleotides, the CDR3 is TGTGCCAGCAGTGGGGGCCGGACGGCATGGGGGGAAAAACTGTTTTTT. Amino acid sequence: CASSGGRTAWGEKLFF.

This chain uses TRBV28 with TRBJ2-5, with 11 bases matching TRBD2. The germline gives CDR1 MDHEN, CDR2 SYDVKM. The V and J ends lost 6 bases and 4 bases, in that order; junction bases with no gene match: 7. The length of the CDR3 is 15 residues. The CDR3 DNA reads as TGTGCCAGCAGCCGTAGCGGGAGGGCCCGAGAGACCCAGTACTTC. Protein product: CASSRSGRARETQYF.

Only a few counts were recorded for this clone. The chain couples TRBV6-5 to TRBJ2-7, with D maybe TRBD1 (6 bases). The V gene's germline CDR1 is MNHEY and CDR2 SVGAGI. The CDR3 runs 15 residues. Trimming removed 5 bases from V and 3 bases from J, with 17 bases in between. As DNA, the CDR3 is TGTGCCAGCAGTATACGGACAGAGGATATCTACGAGCAGTACTTC. This codes for CASSIRTEDIYEQYF.

The genes are TRBV18 and TRBJ1-6; no reliable D call. CDR1 and CDR2 from the germline V gene are KGHSH and LQKENI. The V end was cut by 5 bases, the J end by 8 bases, with 13 bases between. The CDR3 length is 14 residues. In nucleotides, the CDR3 is TGTGCCAGCTCAGTATCCCCACCGGATTCACCCCTCCACTTT. Amino acid sequence: CASSVSPPDSPLHF. Together with reference TRBV18 and TRBJ1-6, the CDR3 gives the full variable domain: NAGVMQNPRHLVRRRGQEARLRCSPMKGHSHVYWYRQLPEEGLKFMVYLQKENIIDESGMPKERFSAEFPKEGPSILRIQQVVRGDSAAYFCASSVSPPDSPLHFGNGTRLTVT.

This clone occurred once. The chain is built from TRBV5-1 and TRBJ2-1; the match to TRBD2 covers 8 bases. Germline lookup yields CDR1 SGHRS and CDR2 YFSETQ. The CDR3 has 14 amino acids. Germline trimming cut 3 bases from V and 2 bases from J; bases unmatched to any gene: 1. The CDR3 spells CASSSSGPYNEQFF. The CDR3 nucleotides read TGCGCCAGCAGCTCTAGCGGGCCCTACAATGAGCAGTTCTTC. The entire variable domain, with the rest obtained from reference TRBV5-1 and TRBJ2-1, is as follows: KAGVTQTPRYLIKTRGQQVTLSCSPISGHRSVSWYQQTPGQGLQFLFEYFSETQRNKGNFPGRFSGRQFSNSRSEMNVSTLELGDSALYLCASSSSGPYNEQFFGPGTRLTVL.

For the CDR3, the DNA is TGTGCCAGCAGCTTAGGTTTAACGGGAGGGCCAAGCTCCTACAATGAGCAGTTCTTC. Protein: CASSLGLTGGPSSYNEQFF. This rearrangement joins TRBV7-9 to TRBJ2-1, with 8 bases aligning to TRBD2. In germline, CDR1 is SEHNR, CDR2 FQNEAQ (reference sequence). J gave up 0 bases and V 1 base, and 11 bases lay outside the gene matches. The CDR3 is 19 amino acids. The complete variable domain, with remaining parts taken from reference TRBV7-9 and TRBJ2-1, reads DTGVSQNPRHKITKRGQNVTFRCDPISEHNRLYWYRQTLGQGPEFLTYFQNEAQLEKSRLLSDRFSAERPKGSFSTLEIQRTEQGDSAMYLCASSLGLTGGPSSYNEQFFGPGTRLTVL.

The chain links TRBV5-1 to TRBJ1-1; the match to TRBD1 covers 9 bases. Germline V gives CDR1 SGHRS, CDR2 YFSETQ. This CDR3 region has 14 residues. Trimming took 1 base from V and 7 from J; bases not matched to a gene: 5. The CDR3 protein is CASSLLQGAFEAFF. The CDR3 coding sequence is TGCGCCAGCAGCTTGTTACAGGGGGCCTTTGAAGCTTTCTTT.

The chain links TRBV29-1 to TRBJ1-6, with 10 nucleotides matching TRBD1. The CDR3 length is 14 residues. The trim removed 8 bases at V and 8 bases at J, leaving 9 bases unmatched. CDR1 and CDR2 (germline): SQVTM, ANQGSEA. CDR3 sequence reads: CSMKTGGFDSPLHF. The CDR3 bases are TGCAGCATGAAGACAGGGGGCTTCGATTCACCCCTCCACTTT.

This clone was picked up one time. CDR3 sequence (DNA): TGTGCCAGCAGTCAATTCAGGGGCGGTACAACTAATGAAAAACTGTTTTTT. Amino acid sequence: CASSQFRGGTTNEKLFF. The chain recombines TRBV27 with TRBJ1-4; weak D call: TRBD1 (6 bases). Germline V CDR1 and CDR2: MNHEY, SMNVEV (reference sequence). Trimming shortened V by 5 bases and J by 0 bases, and 16 bases separated the two germline ends. The length of the CDR3 is 17 residues.

This sequence joins TRBV29-1 and TRBJ2-7, with 7 bases fitting TRBD1. Germline CDR1 is SQVTM and CDR2 is ANQGSEA. The CDR3 sequence is 13 residues long. V shed 7 bases and J 6 bases; nucleotides not matched to a gene: 12. CDR3: CSGRQGGLGEQYF. CDR3 coding DNA: TGCAGCGGGCGACAGGGCGGCCTGGGCGAGCAGTACTTC.

The CDR3 region has the DNA TGTGCCAGCAGCTTAGACGGTGAACAGCCCCAGCATTTT. Protein sequence: CASSLDGEQPQHF. The chain carries TRBV7-9 and TRBJ1-5; the D is unclear. From germline, CDR1 is SEHNR and CDR2 FQNEAQ (reference sequence). Trimming removed 1 base at V and 7 bases at J, with 8 bases between. The CDR3 is 13 amino acids.

This clone was detected only once. The V gene is TRBV7-6, the J gene TRBJ1-1; maybe TRBD1 (5 bases). The CDR3 contains 16 residues. With 1 base removed from V and 5 bases from J, the gap between germline ends came to 17 bases. Germline lookup yields CDR1 SGHVS and CDR2 FNYEAQ. CDR3 sequence (DNA): TGTGCCAGCAGCTTAGGTTTCTTCCAGGGTGGGACTGAAGCTTTCTTT. It is translated as CASSLGFFQGGTEAFF.

V usage is TRBV19 and J usage is TRBJ2-5; D uncertain. The CDR3 has 13 residues. CDR1 and CDR2 (germline): LNHDA, SQIVND (reference sequence). V was cut by 11 bases and J by 3 bases, with 16 bases left in between. The CDR3 spells CAAKSDTEETQYF. The CDR3 coding sequence is TGTGCCGCTAAGAGTGACACCGAAGAGACCCAGTACTTC.

J is TRBJ2-6 and V is TRBV19, with a possible D match to TRBD1 (5 bases). V was clipped by 0 bases and J by 1 base, with 16 bases between them. This CDR3 is 19 amino acids long. CDR1 is LNHDA and CDR2 is SQIVND in the germline V gene (reference sequence). CDR3 sequence reads: CASSIEGWGFFSGANVLTF. DNA for the CDR3: TGTGCCAGTAGTATAGAGGGCTGGGGCTTCTTTTCTGGGGCCAACGTCCTGACTTTC.

The chain employs TRBV7-6 and TRBJ1-6, with D hard to call. The V end lost 2 bases, the J end lost 5 bases, and 13 bases lay between the germline ends. The germline V gene has CDR1 SGHVS and CDR2 FNYEAQ. The CDR3 is 16 amino acids. The CDR3 loop reads CASSLSVPENNSPLHF. As DNA, the CDR3 is TGTGCCAGCAGCTTATCTGTTCCAGAAAATAATTCACCCCTCCACTTT. Complete variable domain (other parts from reference TRBV7-6 and TRBJ1-6): GAGVSQSPRYKVTKRGQDVALRCDPISGHVSLYWYRQALGQGPEFLTYFNYEAQQDKSGLPNDRFSAERPEGSISTLTIQRTEQRDSAMYRCASSLSVPENNSPLHFGNGTRLTVT.

The chain links TRBV5-5 to TRBJ2-7, with 7 bases aligning to TRBD2. V shed 4 bases and J 0 bases; nucleotides not matched to a gene: 7. Per germline, CDR1 SGHKS and CDR2 YYEKEE (reference sequence). The CDR3 is 15 residues long. The CDR3 nucleotides are TGTGCCAGCAGCACTCGAGTAGCGGGCTCCTACGAGCAGTACTTC. Its translation: CASSTRVAGSYEQYF. Supplemented by reference TRBV5-5 and TRBJ2-7, the full variable domain reads DAGVTQSPTHLIKTRGQQVTLRCSPISGHKSVSWYQQVLGQGPQFIFQYYEKEERGRGNFPDRFSARQFPNYSSELNVNALLLGDSALYLCASSTRVAGSYEQYFGPGTRLTVT.

This sequence joins TRBV19 and TRBJ2-1; D gene uncertain. Trimming left V 4 bases short and J 4 bases short, with 11 bases between. The CDR3 is 14 amino acids. Per the germline V gene, CDR1 is LNHDA and CDR2 is SQIVND (reference sequence). The CDR3 loop is CASSRSTIYNEQFF. CDR3 DNA: TGTGCCAGTAGTAGGAGTACTATATACAATGAGCAGTTCTTC.

The chain has TRBV10-2 and TRBJ1-1; no clear D gene. Trimming took 4 bases from V and 4 from J, leaving 13 bases between them. Germline V CDR1 and CDR2: WSHSY, SAAADI. The CDR3 is 14 amino acids. CDR3 nucleotide sequence: TGCGCCAGCAGTGCCCCGGCAGGCCTCACTGAAGCTTTCTTT. Protein sequence: CASSAPAGLTEAFF.

The chain employs TRBV19 and TRBJ2-2; 7 positions agree with TRBD1. The V gene's germline CDR1 is LNHDA and CDR2 SQIVND (reference sequence). This CDR3 comprises 14 residues. V lost 5 bases to trimming and J lost 5 bases; unmatched junction nucleotides: 5. CDR3 sequence: CASSVDRATGELFF. DNA for the CDR3: TGTGCCAGTAGTGTTGACAGGGCTACCGGGGAGCTGTTTTTT.